The clone carrying this TCR beta chain was seen many times. Its cognate antigen is unknown. TCRdb re-called the RT-PCR reads with MiXCR, one entry per CDR3 protein. The data show 550,000 to 650,000 distinct CDR3 sequences, approximately 10% seen once. This record comes from a study of response to subunit inactivated influenza vaccine. Broader study findings: Authors suggested each seasonal flu vaccination may recruit only limited numbers of new T cells.

V shed 0 bases and J shed 2 bases, with 9 bases lying between them. This CDR3 comprises 15 residues. Germline V lookup: CDR1 SGHKS, CDR2 YYEKEE (reference sequence). V and J are TRBV5-5 and TRBJ2-1; unclear D gene. The source of this sequence is a man aged 45-60 years who received an inactivated influenza vaccine. The source material was PBMCs from blood, sampled on the day of vaccination. The CDR3 nucleotides read TGTGCCAGCAGCTTGGAAATAGGAACCTACAATGAGCAGTTCTTC. It yields the protein CASSLEIGTYNEQFF.